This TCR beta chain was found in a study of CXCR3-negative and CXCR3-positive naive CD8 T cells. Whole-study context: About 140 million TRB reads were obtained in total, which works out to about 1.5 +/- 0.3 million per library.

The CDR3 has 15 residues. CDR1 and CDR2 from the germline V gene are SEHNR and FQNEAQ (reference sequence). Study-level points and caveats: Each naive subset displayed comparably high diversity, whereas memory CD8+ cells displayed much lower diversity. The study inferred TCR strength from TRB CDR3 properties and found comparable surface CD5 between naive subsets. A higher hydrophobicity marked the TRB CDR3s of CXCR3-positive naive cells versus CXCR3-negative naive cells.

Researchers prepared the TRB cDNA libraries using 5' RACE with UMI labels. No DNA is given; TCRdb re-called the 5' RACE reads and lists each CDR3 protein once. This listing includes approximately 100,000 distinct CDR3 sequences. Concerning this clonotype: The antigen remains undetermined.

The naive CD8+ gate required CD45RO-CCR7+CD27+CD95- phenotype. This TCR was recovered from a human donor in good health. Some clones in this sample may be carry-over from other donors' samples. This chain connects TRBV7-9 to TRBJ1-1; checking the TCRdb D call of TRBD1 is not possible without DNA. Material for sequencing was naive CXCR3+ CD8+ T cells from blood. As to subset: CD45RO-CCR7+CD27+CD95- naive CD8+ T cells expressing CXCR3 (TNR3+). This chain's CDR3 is CASSTTGGAWTEAFF.